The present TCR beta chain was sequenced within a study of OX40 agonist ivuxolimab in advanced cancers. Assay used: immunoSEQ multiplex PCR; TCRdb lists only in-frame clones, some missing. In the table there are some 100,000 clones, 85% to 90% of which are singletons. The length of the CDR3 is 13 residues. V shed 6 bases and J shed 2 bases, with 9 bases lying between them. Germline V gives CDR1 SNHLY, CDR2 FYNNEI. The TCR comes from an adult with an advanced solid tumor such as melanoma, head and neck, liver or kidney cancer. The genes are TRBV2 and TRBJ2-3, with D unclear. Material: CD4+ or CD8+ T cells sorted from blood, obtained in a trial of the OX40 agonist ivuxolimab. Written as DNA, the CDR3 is TGTGCCAGCAGCCCCGGCCCCACAGATACGCAGTATTTT. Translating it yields CASSPGPTDTQYF.